Given below is one T cell receptor beta chain in context. The data stem from a study of cytomegalovirus exposure and HLA in healthy donors. The table came from immunoSEQ multiplex PCR; TCRdb's copy has only in-frame clones and leaves some out. The table includes 45,000 to 70,000 clones, around nine tenths detected once. This CDR3 has 10 amino acids. CDR1 and CDR2 from the germline V gene are WNHNN and SYGVQD (reference sequence). With 5 bases removed from V and 8 bases from J, the gap between germline ends came to 6 bases. The TCR originated in a man between 18 and 35 years old in good health and CMV-seronegative. This sequence joins TRBV10-1 and TRBJ1-2; D is ambiguous. Sequencing was carried out using PBMCs. The DNA for the CDR3 is TGCGCCAGCAGTACAAACGGCTACACCTTC. This translates into CASSTNGYTF.